Listed here are 27 T cell receptor beta chains from one sample, sequenced in a study of cytomegalovirus exposure and HLA in healthy donors. The method was immunoSEQ multiplex PCR; TCRdb's version includes in-frame clones alone and lacks a portion of them. Of some 150,000 clones in the sample, approximately 92% are singletons; the top ten hold 9% to 9.5%. Specimen: PBMCs. These receptors all stem from a woman in her late teens or twenties in good health and CMV-seropositive.

This clone was seen more than once but under ten times. This sequence joins TRBV5-1 and TRBJ1-2; TRBD1 is a possible D gene (5 bases). CDR1 and CDR2 (germline): SGHRS, YFSETQ. Trimming removed 0 bases from V and 8 bases from J, with 11 bases in between. This CDR3 is 13 amino acids long. The CDR3 DNA sequence: TGCGCCAGCAGCTTGGGGCAGGGTGGAGGCTACACCTTC. This translates into CASSLGQGGGYTF.

The chain employs TRBV27 and TRBJ2-7, with D unclear. The V gene's germline CDR1 is MNHEY and CDR2 SMNVEV (reference sequence). The CDR3 totals 14 residues. Trimming cost V 3 bases and J 7 bases, with 16 bases left between them. In DNA, the CDR3 is TGTGCCAGCAGTTTCACCTCCTTAGCTTTAGAGCAGTACTTC. The encoded protein is CASSFTSLALEQYF.

The chain recombines TRBV28 with TRBJ2-2; maybe TRBD1 (6 bases). The V gene's germline CDR1 is MDHEN and CDR2 SYDVKM. CDR3 length equals 15 residues. Between the trimmed V and J ends, which lost 1 base and 4 bases, there was a span of 10 bases. In nucleotides, the CDR3 is TGTGCCAGCAGTTTATACGAAGGGGGCACCGGGGAGCTGTTTTTT. Its protein is CASSLYEGGTGELFF.

This clone showed up just once. The V and J genes are TRBV7-8 and TRBJ1-2, with 8 bases matching TRBD1. Germline-derived CDR1 and CDR2 are SGHVS and FQNEAQ. Trimming at V came to 5 bases and at J to 0 bases, leaving 5 bases not matched to a gene. This CDR3 has 15 amino acids. The CDR3: CASSQGAEANYGYTF. Written as DNA, the CDR3 is TGTGCCAGCAGCCAGGGGGCTGAGGCTAACTATGGCTACACCTTC.

The chain has TRBV6-5 and TRBJ1-2; 8 bases are a match to TRBD1. The CDR3 sequence is 14 residues long. With 5 bases clipped from V and 6 bases from J, the junction kept 8 bases outside the gene matches. Germline CDR1 MNHEY, CDR2 SVGAGI. The CDR3, as DNA: TGTGCCAGCAGTGATCAACAGGGGGGCGATGGCTACACCTTC. This translates into CASSDQQGGDGYTF.

In this sample, this clone turned up once. The rearrangement uses TRBV7-9 and TRBJ1-2; D is unresolved. V lost 3 bases and J 4 bases, leaving 18 bases between the germline ends. This CDR3 is built from 16 residues. CDR1 SEHNR and CDR2 FQNEAQ come from the germline V gene (reference sequence). CDR3 protein: CASSLRRVNGSYGYTF. The CDR3 DNA sequence: TGTGCCAGCAGCTTGAGGAGGGTGAACGGGAGCTATGGCTACACCTTC.

The chain joins TRBV7-9 to TRBJ2-4; D not certain. V was trimmed by 5 bases and J by 0 bases, leaving 20 bases between them. CDR3 length equals 18 residues. Germline loops: CDR1 SEHNR, CDR2 FQNEAQ (reference sequence). The CDR3 is CASSPPTRQALAKNIQYF. The CDR3 DNA reads TGTGCCAGCAGCCCTCCTACCCGCCAGGCGCTAGCCAAAAACATTCAGTACTTC. The complete variable domain, with remaining parts taken from reference TRBV7-9 and TRBJ2-4, reads DTGVSQNPRHKITKRGQNVTFRCDPISEHNRLYWYRQTLGQGPEFLTYFQNEAQLEKSRLLSDRFSAERPKGSFSTLEIQRTEQGDSAMYLCASSPPTRQALAKNIQYFGAGTRLSVL.

The V gene is TRBV10-1, the J gene TRBJ2-7; TRBD1 agrees at 9 bases. Germline V gene lookup returns CDR1 WNHNN and CDR2 SYGVQD (reference sequence). The junction had 6 bases not matched to a gene; V was cut back by 9 bases and J by 3 bases. The length of the CDR3 is 13 residues. CDR3 sequence: CASARDRDYEQYF. The DNA of the CDR3 is TGCGCCAGTGCCCGGGACAGGGACTACGAGCAGTACTTC.

The chain combines TRBV28 with TRBJ2-7, with 9 bases aligning to TRBD1. CDR3 length: 15 amino acids. CDR1 and CDR2 from the germline V gene are MDHEN and SYDVKM. V was clipped by 4 bases and J by 0 bases; unmatched bases: 4. In DNA, the CDR3 is TGTGCCAGCAGTTGGGGGACAGGGCTCTCCTACGAGCAGTACTTC. Its translation: CASSWGTGLSYEQYF.

This clone was found once. The J gene is TRBJ2-5, the V gene TRBV7-6; D is perhaps TRBD2 (7 bases). The CDR3 is made up of 16 amino acids. The V gene's germline CDR1 is SGHVS and CDR2 FNYEAQ. Trimming left V 3 bases short and J 1 base short, with 15 bases between. CDR3 in DNA: TGTGCCAGCAGCTTGTCAGGGGACTATACCCAAGAGACCCAGTACTTC. Protein: CASSLSGDYTQETQYF.

The chain recombines TRBV29-1 with TRBJ1-2; perhaps TRBD1 as D (6 bases). Germline lookup yields CDR1 SQVTM and CDR2 ANQGSEA. The CDR3 extends over 12 amino acids. The V end lost 5 bases, the J end lost 6 bases, and 13 bases lay between the germline ends. CDR3 sequence reads: CSVIQGTNGYTF. The CDR3 DNA follows: TGCAGCGTTATACAGGGAACCAATGGCTACACCTTC.

The count of this clone is one. This rearrangement joins TRBV11-1 to TRBJ1-1; no firm D call. Between the trimmed V and J ends, which lost 2 bases and 0 bases, there was a span of 7 bases. CDR3 length: 14 residues. Germline V CDR1 and CDR2: SGHAT, FQDESV (reference sequence). CDR3 bases: TGTGCCAGCAGCTTATTTCAGATGAACACTGAAGCTTTCTTT. It codes for CASSLFQMNTEAFF.

The rearrangement links TRBV27 to TRBJ2-1, with 8 bases fitting TRBD2. Germline CDR1 reads MNHEY; CDR2 reads SMNVEV (reference sequence). This CDR3 has 12 residues. V shed 8 bases, J shed 9 bases, and the junction held 6 bases outside the gene matches. This chain's CDR3 is CASHPGGGEQFF. CDR3 nucleotide sequence: TGTGCCAGCCATCCGGGAGGGGGTGAGCAGTTCTTC.

This rearrangement joins TRBV5-1 to TRBJ1-3, with a tentative D call TRBD1 (5 bases). Trimming pared 0 bases from V and 1 base from J, leaving 8 bases between. CDR3 size: 15 residues. Germline CDR1 and CDR2: SGHRS and YFSETQ. In DNA, the CDR3 is TGCGCCAGCAGCTTGGTGGGGACTTCTGGAAACACCATATATTTT. This encodes CASSLVGTSGNTIYF.

The CDR3, as DNA: TGTGCCAGCAGTTATACCCAGGGATACTCTGGAAACACCATATATTTT. This encodes CASSYTQGYSGNTIYF. This chain connects TRBV7-9 to TRBJ1-3; possibly TRBD1 for D (5 bases). Germline V gene lookup returns CDR1 SEHNR and CDR2 FQNEAQ (reference sequence). V was shortened by 6 bases and J by 0 bases, with 15 bases between the two germline ends. This CDR3 contains 16 residues.

The rearrangement uses TRBV2 and TRBJ2-3, with no clear D. The V end was cut by 7 bases, the J end by 5 bases, with 7 bases between. This CDR3 region has 11 residues. Looked up from germline, CDR1 is SNHLY and CDR2 is FYNNEI. CDR3 in amino acids: CASTPGDTQYF. CDR3 bases: TGTGCCAGCACCCCGGGAGATACGCAGTATTTT.

This clone was seen just once. The CDR3 nucleotides are TGTGCCAGCAGCTTGGTGGGACTGAAGCAGTATTTT. Protein: CASSLVGLKQYF. The rearrangement uses TRBV5-8 and TRBJ2-3; D perhaps matches TRBD2 (6 bases). The CDR3 is 12 amino acids. V was pared by 0 bases and J by 11 bases, with 10 bases between. Germline CDR1 is SGHTS and CDR2 is YDEGEE.

V is TRBV10-3 and J is TRBJ1-1; D gene ambiguous. Germline V gives CDR1 ENHRY, CDR2 SYGVKD. V lost 4 bases to trimming and J lost 0 bases, with 9 bases between them. This CDR3 has 14 amino acids. The CDR3 sequence: CAISVGVLNTEAFF. The DNA of the CDR3 is TGTGCCATCAGTGTAGGAGTCTTGAACACTGAAGCTTTCTTT.

This chain connects TRBV4-2 to TRBJ2-7; 9 bases align to TRBD2. The CDR3 contains 18 residues. J was trimmed by 7 bases and V by 0 bases; bases with no gene match: 16. Per the germline V gene, CDR1 is LGHNA and CDR2 is YNFKEQ. The CDR3 reads CASSQEPGLALGPREQYF. The CDR3 DNA reads as TGTGCCAGCAGCCAAGAGCCGGGACTAGCACTGGGTCCGAGGGAGCAGTACTTC.

The rearrangement joins TRBV6-5 to TRBJ2-2; no definite D call. V lost 4 bases and J lost 7, with 19 bases in between. The CDR3 runs to 16 residues. Germline-derived CDR1 and CDR2 are MNHEY and SVGAGI. CDR3 bases: TGTGCCAGCAGTTTACTCCCGGGTTCAACGGGCGGGGAGCTGTTTTTT. Protein: CASSLLPGSTGGELFF.

CDR3 protein: CASSLASGTGFGNQPQHF. The CDR3 DNA sequence: TGTGCCAGCAGCTTAGCGTCTGGGACAGGGTTCGGCAATCAGCCCCAGCATTTT. The chain joins TRBV7-2 to TRBJ1-5; 9 bases fit TRBD1. The CDR3 loop spans 18 amino acids. After removal of 0 bases from V and 2 bases from J, the junction contained 8 bases not matched to a gene. Per germline, CDR1 SGHTA and CDR2 FQGNSA.

V usage is TRBV5-1 and J usage is TRBJ2-4; 11 nucleotides line up with TRBD1. Trimming took 4 bases from V and 6 from J; bases not matched to a gene: 3. Germline V gene lookup returns CDR1 SGHRS and CDR2 YFSETQ. This CDR3 region has 14 residues. The DNA for the CDR3 is TGCGCCAGCAGCCTTGGGACAGGGGGAAACATTCAGTACTTC. Amino acids: CASSLGTGGNIQYF.

CDR3 coding DNA: TGTGCCAGCAGCTTAACCGGGACAAACAATGAGCAGTTCTTC. Amino acid sequence: CASSLTGTNNEQFF. This chain links TRBV11-3 with TRBJ2-1; D might be TRBD1 (6 bases). The CDR3 extends over 14 amino acids. The germline V and J ends were trimmed by 2 bases and 5 bases, with 10 bases remaining between them. Germline CDR1 is SGHNT and CDR2 is YENEEA.

The chain has TRBV9 and TRBJ1-1; D is unclear. V was shortened by 6 bases and J by 3 bases, with 15 bases between the two germline ends. This CDR3 contains 14 residues. Germline V gene sequence: CDR1 SGDLS, CDR2 YYNGEE. The CDR3: CASNPYREDTEAFF. The CDR3 DNA reads TGTGCCAGCAACCCATACCGGGAGGACACTGAAGCTTTCTTT.

The CDR3 DNA follows: TGTGCCAGCAGCGGGACAGCCAATATGGAGCAGTTCTTC. Translation gives CASSGTANMEQFF. The chain couples TRBV6-4 to TRBJ2-1; 7 bases map to TRBD1. V lost 6 bases, J lost 10 bases, and 9 bases stayed unmatched. In germline, CDR1 is MRHNA, CDR2 SNTAGT. The CDR3 has 13 amino acids.

V usage is TRBV27 and J usage is TRBJ2-3, with 9 bases fitting TRBD2. The ends lost 1 base at V and 0 bases at J; junction bases unmatched: 8. This CDR3 spans 18 amino acids. Germline V gene lookup returns CDR1 MNHEY and CDR2 SMNVEV (reference sequence). The CDR3 sequence: CASSLFIAGVPSTDTQYF. Here the CDR3 DNA reads TGTGCCAGCAGTTTATTTATAGCGGGGGTTCCTAGCACAGATACGCAGTATTTT.

The chain has TRBV18 and TRBJ1-2, with D possibly matching TRBD1 (6 bases). The CDR3 is made up of 15 amino acids. CDR1 and CDR2 from the germline V gene are KGHSH and LQKENI. With 3 bases removed from V and 4 bases from J, the gap between germline ends came to 15 bases. The CDR3 region is CASSPGAPRIYGYTF. The CDR3 bases are TGTGCCAGCTCACCGGGGGCCCCAAGGATCTATGGCTACACCTTC.